Sequencing of this T cell receptor beta chain was carried out in a study of blood T cell repertoires in COVID-19. The data were produced by immunoSEQ multiplex PCR, yet TCRdb's version contains in-frame clones alone and is incomplete. In the table there are approximately 210,000 clones, around 84% of which are singletons. The Seattle site enrolled patients during active infection and followed them longitudinally. Sequenced sample: peripheral blood. The sequence was collected from a woman over 75 with COVID-19, enrolled during active disease.

The CDR3 DNA reads as TGTGCCAGCAGTTTACCCCTAATTGGACAGCGGGGGCCCCAGCATTTT. Residues: CASSLPLIGQRGPQHF. The chain carries TRBV6-2 or TRBV6-3 and TRBJ1-5; a possible D gene is TRBD1 (6 bases). The CDR3 covers 16 residues. The V end was cut by 4 bases, the J end by 9 bases, with 22 bases between. Germline lookup yields CDR1 MNHEY and CDR2 SVGEGT.